Presented here are 25 T cell receptor beta chains from one specimen sequenced in a study of metastatic and nonmetastatic thyroid tumors. TCRdb reanalyzed the PCR reads with MiXCR. In the table there are tens of thousands of clones, 16% of which are singletons. Every patient underwent thyroid surgery untreated. Sequenced material: blood. The receptors come from a female donor with papillary thyroid cancer or a benign thyroid nodule (not recorded which). Some clones in this sample may be carry-over from other donors' samples.

This clone was counted ten times or more. V and J are TRBV6-1 and TRBJ1-5; 7 positions agree with TRBD1. CDR3 length: 17 amino acids. With 2 bases clipped from V and 0 bases from J, the junction kept 7 bases outside the gene matches. CDR1 is MNHNS, CDR2 SASEGT, per germline. The CDR3 nucleotides read TGTGCCAGCAGTGAATGGGACAGTCAACTTAGCAATCAGCCCCAGCATTTT. It encodes CASSEWDSQLSNQPQHF.

This clone has ten or more counts. CDR3 residues: CASSLLAGGFYEQYF. The CDR3 DNA reads TGTGCCAGCAGTCTACTAGCGGGAGGCTTCTACGAGCAGTACTTC. The chain carries TRBV27 and TRBJ2-7, with TRBD2 matching over 12 bases. Per germline, CDR1 MNHEY and CDR2 SMNVEV (reference sequence). The V gene end was trimmed by 5 bases and the J gene end by 3 bases; junction bases not matched to a gene: 5. The length of the CDR3 is 15 residues.

This clone was seen a few times. The chain carries TRBV7-9 and TRBJ1-1; D ambiguous. The germline V and J ends were trimmed by 4 bases and 7 bases, with 7 bases remaining between them. From germline, CDR1 is SEHNR and CDR2 FQNEAQ (reference sequence). The CDR3 has 11 amino acids. The CDR3 reads CASSWTDEAFF. In DNA form, the CDR3 reads TGTGCCAGCAGCTGGACCGATGAAGCTTTCTTT.

This clone occurred many times. The chain combines TRBV5-1 with TRBJ2-5; 10 bases are shared with TRBD1. Germline V gene lookup returns CDR1 SGHRS and CDR2 YFSETQ. This CDR3 has 14 residues. J gave up 5 bases and V 2 bases, and 3 bases lay outside the gene matches. The CDR3 DNA sequence: TGCGCCAGCAGCTTCGGACAGGGGGGGGAGACCCAGTACTTC. It yields the protein CASSFGQGGETQYF. Full variable domain (missing parts from reference TRBV5-1 and TRBJ2-5): KAGVTQTPRYLIKTRGQQVTLSCSPISGHRSVSWYQQTPGQGLQFLFEYFSETQRNKGNFPGRFSGRQFSNSRSEMNVSTLELGDSALYLCASSFGQGGETQYFGPGTRLLVL.

This clone was picked up many times. The chain uses TRBV20-1 and TRBJ1-5; 8 bases align to TRBD1. The CDR3 spans 14 residues. The V gene's germline CDR1 is DFQATT and CDR2 SNEGSKA (reference sequence). The V gene end was trimmed by 4 bases and the J gene end by 2 bases; junction bases not matched to a gene: 4. This CDR3 reads CSATDRGGNQPQHF. Here the CDR3 DNA reads TGCAGTGCTACAGACAGGGGAGGCAATCAGCCCCAGCATTTT.

In its sample, this clone was seen many times. The rearrangement joins TRBV28 to TRBJ2-5, with 7 bases identical to TRBD2. CDR3 length: 15 amino acids. Germline CDR1 MDHEN, CDR2 SYDVKM. The J segment lost 3 bases and the V segment lost 5 bases, leaving 9 bases of the junction unmatched. CDR3: CASSNPGGREETQYF. For the CDR3, the DNA is TGTGCCAGCAGTAACCCAGGCGGGAGAGAAGAGACCCAGTACTTC.

As to this clone: A junction end diverges from the germline sequence, so it may reflect a read error. This chain connects TRBV19 to TRBJ2-7; 7 nucleotides match TRBD1. Germline V CDR1 and CDR2: LNHDA, SQIVND (reference sequence). The CDR3 spans 13 residues. The CDR3 DNA sequence: TGTACCAGTAGTACAGGGGCTAGTCGCGAGCAGTACTTC. As protein: CTSSTGASREQYF.

This clone was observed many times. The chain links TRBV5-1 to TRBJ2-6; D not certain. The CDR3 is 17 amino acids. The germline CDR1 and CDR2 sequences are SGHRS and YFSETQ. Trimming left V 0 bases short and J 0 bases short, with 10 bases between. CDR3 bases: TGCGCCAGCAGCTTGGAGGGCAGAAGCTCTGGGGCCAACGTCCTGACTTTC. Its translation is CASSLEGRSSGANVLTF.

This clone was detected ten times or more. The gene calls are TRBV3-1 and TRBJ2-2; 10 bases agree with TRBD2. The germline gives CDR1 LGHDT, CDR2 YNNKEL (reference sequence). This CDR3 spans 15 amino acids. J lost 6 bases, V lost 4 bases, and 5 bases had no gene match. CDR3 coding DNA: TGTGCCAGCAGCCGGCTAGCGGGAGTTCCCGGGGAGCTGTTTTTT. Its protein is CASSRLAGVPGELFF.

This clone has a count of ten or more. The chain has TRBV15 and TRBJ2-1; 7 nucleotides match TRBD1. CDR1 and CDR2 (germline): LNHNV, YYDKDF (reference sequence). CDR3 length equals 14 residues. V was pared by 8 bases and J by 5 bases, with 9 bases of the junction left unmatched. The CDR3 sequence is CATLWDSGDNEQFF. Here the CDR3 DNA reads TGTGCCACCCTATGGGACAGCGGAGACAATGAGCAGTTCTTC.

In its sample, this clone was seen a few times. The junction departs from the called germline gene at one end, perhaps through a read error. The chain recombines TRBV28 with TRBJ1-1; possible D gene TRBD1, 5 bases. The CDR3 has 14 amino acids. Germline assignment: CDR1 MDHEN and CDR2 SYDVKM. This CDR3 is CTSSLTTENTEAFF. The CDR3 DNA is TGTACCAGCAGTTTGACGACAGAGAACACTGAAGCTTTCTTT.

For this clone: A much larger clonotype is one base distant, so this may be a read error. Additional DNA sequences in this sample encode the identical CDR3. This chain joins TRBV14 and TRBJ2-3, with D uncertain. The germline V gene has CDR1 SGHDN and CDR2 FVKESK. The CDR3 spans 18 residues. CDR3 region: CTSSQEPTHWGLADTQYF. In nucleotides, the CDR3 is TGTACCAGCAGCCAAGAACCCACCCATTGGGGTTTGGCAGATACACAGTATTTT.

Sample share makes this clone medium-sized. The rearrangement joins TRBV12-3 or TRBV12-4 to TRBJ2-7, with a possible D match to TRBD2 (6 bases). The V gene lost 6 bases and the J gene lost 4 bases, with 25 bases spanning the gap. The CDR3 is 17 amino acids. The CDR3 loop is CASSLERAVGDSYEQYF. The CDR3 coding sequence is TGTGCCAGCAGCCTCGAGCGGGCTGTAGGGGATTCTTACGAGCAGTACTTC.

A few counts support this clone. V usage is TRBV6-2 or TRBV6-3 and J usage is TRBJ1-3; 8 bases fit TRBD1. CDR1 is MNHEY and CDR2 is SVGEGT in the germline V gene. The trim removed 6 bases at V and 3 bases at J, leaving 4 bases unmatched. This CDR3 comprises 14 residues. For the CDR3, the DNA is TGTGCCAGCAGGACAACAGGGGGTGGAAACACCATATATTTT. Translating gives CASRTTGGGNTIYF.

This clone is medium-sized (0.01 to 0.1%) by share. The gene calls are TRBV20-1 and TRBJ2-1; 9 positions match TRBD2. Losses at the gene ends were 1 base for V and 0 bases for J; bases not matched to a gene: 1. This CDR3 has 15 amino acids. Germline V gene sequence: CDR1 DFQATT, CDR2 SNEGSKA (reference sequence). CDR3 DNA sequence: TGCAGTGCTAGAGGACTAGCGGACTCCTACAATGAGCAGTTCTTC. Protein sequence: CSARGLADSYNEQFF.

This clone is labeled as medium-sized. This chain links TRBV4-2 with TRBJ2-7; D may be TRBD2 (5 bases). Germline V gene sequence: CDR1 LGHNA, CDR2 YNFKEQ. This CDR3 is built from 15 residues. V shed 0 bases and J shed 0 bases, with 9 bases lying between them. CDR3 DNA sequence: TGTGCCAGCAGCCAAGAAAGAGGGAGCTCCTACGAGCAGTACTTC. Its protein is CASSQERGSSYEQYF.

This clone appeared many times. The chain links TRBV29-1 to TRBJ1-2, with D perhaps matching TRBD1 (6 bases). The V and J ends lost 6 bases and 5 bases respectively, with 16 bases between them. This CDR3 has 13 residues. In germline, CDR1 is SQVTM, CDR2 ANQGSEA. CDR3 protein: CSVTSRGQYGYTF. The CDR3 DNA is TGCAGCGTGACTTCCCGGGGGCAATATGGCTACACCTTC.

The sample holds many counts of this clone. The chain combines TRBV10-1 with TRBJ2-3; 14 bases align to TRBD2. The CDR3 extends over 20 amino acids. Trimming at V came to 4 bases and at J to 0 bases, leaving 12 bases not matched to a gene. The V gene's germline CDR1 is WNHNN and CDR2 SYGVQD (reference sequence). The chain's CDR3 is CASSGVKGLAGARSTDTQYF. The CDR3 region has the DNA TGCGCCAGCAGTGGGGTCAAGGGACTAGCGGGAGCCCGAAGCACAGATACGCAGTATTTT.

This clone appeared many times. This chain uses TRBV30 with TRBJ2-5; the match to TRBD2 covers 7 bases. The CDR3 has 15 amino acids. V lost 0 bases, J lost 4 bases, and 8 bases stayed unmatched. Germline CDR1 GTSNPN, CDR2 SVGIG (reference sequence). The CDR3 DNA is TGTGCCTGGAGTGTACTACCAGGGAGGGGAGAGACCCAGTACTTC. Residues: CAWSVLPGRGETQYF.

This chain connects TRBV24-1 to TRBJ2-1; no clear D gene. The germline gives CDR1 KGHDR, CDR2 SFDVKD. This CDR3 comprises 14 residues. Trimming cost V 6 bases and J 8 bases, with 16 bases left between them. CDR3 residues: CATSTRAPADEQFF. Written as DNA, the CDR3 is TGTGCCACCAGTACCCGGGCCCCCGCGGATGAGCAGTTCTTC.

This clone was picked up many times. J is TRBJ2-7 and V is TRBV25-1; 8 bases are shared with TRBD1. V lost 6 bases to trimming and J lost 3 bases; unmatched junction nucleotides: 4. The germline V gene encodes CDR1 MGHDK and CDR2 SYGVNS. The CDR3 covers 13 residues. CDR3 sequence: CASRGQGNYEQYF. CDR3 bases: TGTGCCAGCAGAGGACAGGGAAACTACGAGCAGTACTTC.

This clone came up many times. This sequence joins TRBV7-3 and TRBJ2-7; D unresolved. The V end was cut by 5 bases, the J end by 0 bases, with 8 bases between. The CDR3 spans 13 residues. Germline V lookup: CDR1 SGHTA, CDR2 FQGTGA. The CDR3 protein is CASSPGYSYEQYF. Here the CDR3 DNA reads TGTGCCAGCAGCCCCGGGTACTCCTACGAGCAGTACTTC.

Concerning this clone itself: The junction differs from germline at one of its ends, possibly a read error. The chain couples TRBV5-1 to TRBJ2-3, with D possibly matching TRBD2 (5 bases). The CDR3 is 16 residues long. The germline CDR1 and CDR2 sequences are SGHRS and YFSETQ. The CDR3 DNA reads as TGCGCCAGCAGCTTCGAGCAGGCGACGCGGGCAGATATGCAGTACTTT. This encodes CASSFEQATRADMQYF.

This clone has ten or more counts. The chain employs TRBV9 and TRBJ2-1, with 7 nucleotides matching TRBD1. The CDR3 runs to 15 residues. CDR1 is SGDLS, CDR2 YYNGEE, per germline. The V and J ends lost 4 bases and 4 bases, in that order; junction bases with no gene match: 8. This chain's CDR3 is CASSNRDSPYNEQFF. CDR3 nucleotide sequence: TGTGCCAGCAGCAACCGGGACAGTCCATACAATGAGCAGTTCTTC.

This clone has a count of ten or more. The identical CDR3 is also encoded by other nucleotide sequences in the sample. This chain uses TRBV20-1 with TRBJ2-5; D possibly matches TRBD1 or TRBD2 (5 bases each). The V gene lost 6 bases and the J gene lost 10 bases, with 21 bases spanning the gap. Germline values: CDR1 DFQATT, CDR2 SNEGSKA (reference sequence). The CDR3 extends over 13 amino acids. This CDR3 reads CSAPPPAGGDQYF. CDR3 bases: TGCAGTGCACCCCCCCCGGCTGGGGGTGACCAGTACTTC.